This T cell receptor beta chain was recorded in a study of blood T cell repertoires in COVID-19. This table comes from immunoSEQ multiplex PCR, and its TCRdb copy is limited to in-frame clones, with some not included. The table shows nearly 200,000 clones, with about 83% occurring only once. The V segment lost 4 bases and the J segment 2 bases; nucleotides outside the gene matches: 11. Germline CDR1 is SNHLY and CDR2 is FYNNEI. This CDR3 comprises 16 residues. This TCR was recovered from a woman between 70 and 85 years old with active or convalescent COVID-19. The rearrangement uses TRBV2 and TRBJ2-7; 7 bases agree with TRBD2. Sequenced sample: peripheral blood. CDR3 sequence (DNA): TGTGCCAGCAGTGTCGCACCAGCGGGAAGTGCCTACGAGCAGTACTTC. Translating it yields CASSVAPAGSAYEQYF.